This TCR beta chain was identified in a study of blood T cell repertoires in COVID-19. In the study overall: Collection of acute and convalescent COVID-19 samples took place in the United States, Italy and Spain. T cells, B-cell-depleted T cells, or PBMCs supplied cDNA or gDNA.

Original data processing: Nucleated cell counts were estimated from reference gene primer amplification. Here immunoSEQ multiplex PCR was the method, and the copy in TCRdb shows in-frame clones only, minus some. From that table come the V and J calls and clone size; the DNA was used to work out D and trimming. The table lists roughly 30,000 clones, 76% of them singletons. The CDR3 spans 17 residues. In germline, CDR1 is SGHRS, CDR2 YFSETQ. V lost 9 bases to trimming and J lost 0 bases, with 24 bases between them. This chain links TRBV5-1 with TRBJ1-1; D is possibly TRBD1 (5 bases). The specimen was peripheral blood. The sequence was obtained from a man aged 65 to 79 with acute or convalescent COVID-19. CDR3 in amino acids: CATGEGREDPMNTEAFF. CDR3 coding DNA: TGCGCCACGGGGGAGGGCAGGGAGGATCCCATGAACACTGAAGCTTTCTTT.